This TCR beta chain originates from a study of vaccination effects on CD4 cells after COVID-19. The study, taken as a whole, reports: Clones of infection and vaccine origin contracted markedly late after vaccination. Few convalescent patients were included, and no early post-infection timepoints were sampled. Of the vaccine-induced clones from healthy vaccinees, merely 1 of 255 recognized common cold coronaviruses as well.

A remark on this clone: What it recognizes is unknown.

Germline V gene data show CDR1 as MNHEY and CDR2 as SVGAGI. The CDR3 contains 12 residues. With 6 bases removed from V and 5 bases from J, the gap between germline ends came to 10 bases. After expansion with viral peptide pools in the ViraFEST assay, antigen-specific CD4+ T cells were sequenced. Upon completion of about eleven days in culture, CD4+ T cells were isolated. Produced via immunoSEQ multiplex PCR; TCRdb's table is partial and in-frame only. The sample contains about 79,000 clones, roughly 80% of which appear only once. The rearrangement uses TRBV6-5 and TRBJ1-1; D is perhaps TRBD1 (5 bases). This TCR came from a human donor who received a COVID-19 vaccine. This specimen was CD4+ T cells from PBMCs cultured with HCoV-229E spike peptides, taken before COVID-19 vaccination. The DNA for the CDR3 is TGTGCCAGCAGCGCGCAGGGAACTGAAGCTTTCTTT. This gives the protein CASSAQGTEAFF.